This T cell receptor beta chain was observed in a study of cytomegalovirus exposure and HLA in healthy donors. The V gene's germline CDR1 is SGHRS and CDR2 YFSETQ. V lost 5 bases and J 6 bases, leaving 17 bases between the germline ends. The CDR3 sequence is 14 residues long. Generated by immunoSEQ multiplex PCR, the TCRdb table keeps only in-frame clones and is missing some. Among 95,000 to 150,000 clones listed, 85% to 90% were seen once. The approximately 120-subject validation cohort, separate from the roughly 700-subject first cohort, included the donors. Study-level results: It was reported that the classifier diagnosed cytomegalovirus status with high specificity and sensitivity in both the original and validation cohorts.

In regard to this clone: The antigen remains undetermined.

V gene TRBV5-1 combines with J gene TRBJ1-2, with TRBD1 as a possible D gene (5 bases). Source material: PBMCs. The receptor was derived from a woman aged 25 to 39 in good health and CMV-seronegative. This chain's CDR3 is CASRDGTKDHGYTF. For the CDR3, the DNA is TGCGCCAGCAGGGACGGGACTAAGGATCATGGCTACACCTTC.